Listed here are 30 T cell receptor beta chains from one sample, sequenced in a study of regulatory T cells in long-lasting Graves disease. Stated time point: newly diagnosed GD, antithyroid drugs for less than 3 months. The TCR library used RNA extracted from PBMCs. Investigators prepared the TCR beta libraries by applying iRepertoire HTBI primers and Arm-PCR of CDR3 regions. MiXCR, applied by TCRdb to the multiplex PCR reads, yields one record per CDR3 protein. The profile covers over 450,000 distinct CDR3 sequences, with approximately 12% appearing a single time and 8% to 10% taken by the ten largest. This sample also belongs to another study, concerning T cells in Graves' hyperthyroidism and ophthalmopathy.

The material sequenced was peripheral blood mononuclear cells (PBMCs), taken at new diagnosis, from a patient treated with antithyroid drugs. The receptors shown here come from a young woman with Graves disease.

The V and J genes are TRBV7-2 and TRBJ2-6; D is ambiguous. Deletions cut 2 bases from V and 2 bases from J, with 10 bases between. This CDR3 comprises 16 residues. Germline loops: CDR1 SGHTA, CDR2 FQGNSA. CDR3 sequence: CASSLFLGTGANVLTF. CDR3 bases: TGTGCCAGCAGCTTATTTCTGGGGACTGGGGCCAACGTCCTGACTTTC.

This clonotype has a handful of counts. The chain joins TRBV28 to TRBJ1-2; tentatively, D is TRBD1 (6 bases). V lost 6 bases and J lost 0, with 11 bases in between. Germline V CDR1 and CDR2: MDHEN, SYDVKM. This CDR3 has 14 residues. The CDR3 sequence: CASSTGPTNYGYTF. DNA of the CDR3: TGTGCCAGCAGCACAGGGCCTACTAACTATGGCTACACCTTC.

This clonotype showed up many times. J is TRBJ2-7 and V is TRBV20-1; D gene ambiguous. CDR1 and CDR2 (germline): DFQATT, SNEGSKA (reference sequence). The CDR3 length is 15 residues. Trimming shortened V by 1 base and J by 1 base, and 14 bases separated the two germline ends. This CDR3 reads CSARAYSPSSYEQYF. The CDR3 DNA reads TGCAGTGCTAGAGCTTACAGTCCATCTTCCTACGAGCAGTACTTC.

This clonotype was detected many times. This rearrangement joins TRBV6-2 or TRBV6-3 to TRBJ2-1; no clear D gene. V lost 0 bases and J lost 7, with 7 bases in between. The germline gives CDR1 MNHEY, CDR2 SVGEGT. The CDR3 sequence is 13 residues long. CDR3 sequence (DNA): TGTGCCAGCAGTTACTCGAATCTGAATGAGCAGTTCTTC. Translation: CASSYSNLNEQFF.

Many counts were recorded for this clonotype. This rearrangement joins TRBV13 to TRBJ2-5; TRBD2 matches at 10 bases. Germline-derived CDR1 and CDR2 are PRHDT and FYEKMQ (reference sequence). Trimming removed 4 bases from V and 5 bases from J; junction bases left unmatched: 10. The length of the CDR3 is 16 residues. DNA of the CDR3: TGTGCCAGCAGCTCGGGATTTAGCGGGAGGATGGAGACCCAGTACTTC. Protein: CASSSGFSGRMETQYF.

The chain links TRBV4-3 to TRBJ2-7; no clear D. Germline CDR1 LGHNA, CDR2 YSLEER. The CDR3 is 14 amino acids. Trimming shortened V by 0 bases and J by 7 bases, and 13 bases separated the two germline ends. CDR3 in amino acids: CASSQDPQTEEQYF. The DNA of the CDR3 is TGCGCCAGCAGCCAAGACCCCCAAACTGAGGAGCAGTACTTC.

This clonotype was seen only a few times. The chain combines TRBV20-1 with TRBJ2-7; 9 bases fit TRBD1. Germline V gene data show CDR1 as DFQATT and CDR2 as SNEGSKA (reference sequence). V shed 4 bases, J shed 5 bases, and the junction held 9 bases outside the gene matches. The CDR3 covers 14 residues. CDR3 loop: CSATLFTGGDEQYF. CDR3 sequence (DNA): TGCAGTGCTACCCTATTTACAGGGGGCGACGAGCAGTACTTC.

This rearrangement joins TRBV5-1 to TRBJ2-2, with 9 nucleotides matching TRBD2. Germline CDR1 reads SGHRS; CDR2 reads YFSETQ. This CDR3 contains 17 residues. V was clipped by 2 bases and J by 3 bases; unmatched bases: 8. This CDR3 is CASSLRLAGTYTGELFF. DNA of the CDR3: TGCGCCAGCAGCTTAAGGCTAGCGGGGACCTACACCGGGGAGCTGTTTTTT.

A few counts support this clonotype. The chain carries TRBV6-5 and TRBJ2-7; D remains ambiguous. The CDR3 is 14 amino acids. The germline gives CDR1 MNHEY, CDR2 SVGAGI. Trimming stripped 0 bases from V and 5 bases from J, with 11 bases between. The CDR3 DNA sequence: TGTGCCAGCAGTTACTCGATGGGTCGGAACGAGCAGTACTTC. Protein sequence: CASSYSMGRNEQYF.

This clonotype came up many times. The chain is built from TRBV2 and TRBJ2-2; tentative D call: TRBD1 (6 bases). CDR3 length: 14 residues. The germline V and J ends were trimmed by 6 bases and 6 bases, with 14 bases remaining between them. The germline gives CDR1 SNHLY, CDR2 FYNNEI. This CDR3 is CASRVRAGAGELFF. In nucleotides, the CDR3 is TGTGCCAGCAGAGTTAGAGCAGGGGCCGGGGAGCTGTTTTTT.

This clonotype was recorded many times. This rearrangement joins TRBV20-1 to TRBJ1-5, with 9 bases that match TRBD1. V lost 4 bases to trimming and J lost 1 base; unmatched junction nucleotides: 8. Germline lookup yields CDR1 DFQATT and CDR2 SNEGSKA (reference sequence). The CDR3 spans 16 residues. Here the CDR3 DNA reads TGCAGTGCTACAGCAACAGGGGGCATGAGCAATCAGCCCCAGCATTTT. Protein sequence: CSATATGGMSNQPQHF.

J is TRBJ2-7 and V is TRBV11-3; 9 bases fit TRBD1. Germline CDR1 SGHNT, CDR2 YENEEA. CDR3 length equals 15 residues. Trimming at V came to 3 bases and at J to 4 bases, leaving 7 bases not matched to a gene. The CDR3 nucleotides are TGTGCCAGCAGCTTTGCGACAGGGGGAGTTTACGAGCAGTACTTC. It encodes CASSFATGGVYEQYF.

This clonotype has just a few counts. V and J are TRBV9 and TRBJ1-5, with D possibly matching TRBD1 (5 bases). This CDR3 contains 15 residues. V was pared by 2 bases and J by 7 bases, with 16 bases between. Germline V gives CDR1 SGDLS, CDR2 YYNGEE. The DNA of the CDR3 is TGTGCCAGCAGCGTCCAGCCGGGACCGGGGCAGCCCCAGCATTTT. Translated, it gives CASSVQPGPGQPQHF.

In its sample, this clonotype was seen many times. J is TRBJ2-1 and V is TRBV18, with TRBD2 matching 15 bases. Germline CDR1 KGHSH, CDR2 LQKENI. J lost 1 base, V lost 2 bases, and 3 bases had no gene match. CDR3 length equals 18 residues. The CDR3 here is CASSPRGLAGGSYNEQFF. DNA of the CDR3: TGTGCCAGCTCACCAAGGGGACTAGCGGGAGGTTCCTACAATGAGCAGTTCTTC.

This clonotype has a count of ten or more. V is TRBV5-1 and J is TRBJ2-5; 8 bases are a match to TRBD2. Germline V gives CDR1 SGHRS, CDR2 YFSETQ. CDR3 length: 14 residues. Losses at the gene ends were 7 bases for V and 4 bases for J; bases not matched to a gene: 9. The CDR3 DNA follows: TGCGCCAGCGAGCCCGGGGGGGCGAGAGAGACCCAGTACTTC. Translation: CASEPGGARETQYF.

This clonotype was counted many times. This chain connects TRBV7-8 to TRBJ1-3; 7 bases are shared with TRBD1. After removal of 5 bases from V and 0 bases from J, the junction contained 10 bases not matched to a gene. Germline CDR1 and CDR2: SGHVS and FQNEAQ. The CDR3 loop spans 17 amino acids. In nucleotides, the CDR3 is TGTGCCAGCAGCCTCGGGGGGGGACAGTTCTCTGGAAACACCATATATTTT. It encodes CASSLGGGQFSGNTIYF. Full variable domain (missing parts from reference TRBV7-8 and TRBJ1-3): GAGVSQSPRYKVAKRGQDVALRCDPISGHVSLFWYQQALGQGPEFLTYFQNEAQLDKSGLPSDRFFAERPEGSVSTLKIQRTQQEDSAVYLCASSLGGGQFSGNTIYFGEGSWLTVV.

This clonotype was observed at least ten times. The J gene is TRBJ1-1, the V gene TRBV19, with D maybe TRBD1 (5 bases). Trimming pared 3 bases from V and 8 bases from J, leaving 13 bases between. The CDR3 covers 13 residues. Per germline, CDR1 LNHDA and CDR2 SQIVND (reference sequence). The CDR3: CASSIQGLTEAFF. CDR3 coding DNA: TGTGCCAGTAGTATCCAGGGCCTCACCGAAGCTTTCTTT.

This clonotype was picked up many times. The chain is built from TRBV13 and TRBJ2-7; 11 bases line up with TRBD2. Germline V gene lookup returns CDR1 PRHDT and CDR2 FYEKMQ (reference sequence). CDR3 size: 16 residues. V lost 6 bases, J lost 2 bases, and 9 bases stayed unmatched. CDR3 amino acids: CASRRTGTSGTYEQYF. In nucleotides, the CDR3 is TGTGCCAGCAGGCGCACCGGGACTAGCGGTACCTACGAGCAGTACTTC.

The CDR3 DNA reads as TGTGCCAGCAGTTTCGACAGGGGGGTAGAAGGCTACACCTTC. This gives the protein CASSFDRGVEGYTF. The chain uses TRBV12-3 or TRBV12-4 and TRBJ1-2; TRBD1 matches 9 bases. With 3 bases clipped from V and 8 bases from J, the junction kept 7 bases outside the gene matches. The CDR3 consists of 14 residues.

A few counts support this clonotype. The V call is TRBV5-8, the J call TRBJ1-1; TRBD1 is a possible D gene (5 bases). V was cut by 0 bases and J by 10 bases, with 10 bases left in between. Germline CDR1 SGHTS, CDR2 YDEGEE. CDR3 size: 12 residues. CDR3 sequence reads: CASSLESGTAFF. CDR3 DNA: TGTGCCAGCAGCTTGGAGTCAGGGACAGCTTTCTTT.

Notes on this clonotype: This may be a read error: a much more frequent sequence differs by one nucleotide. For the CDR3, the DNA is TGTGCCAGCAGCTTTCACAGGAACACTGAAGCTCTCTTT. Its protein is CASSFHRNTEALF. The chain recombines TRBV11-1 with TRBJ1-1, with D tentatively TRBD1 (5 bases). Germline V gives CDR1 SGHAT, CDR2 FQDESV (reference sequence). This CDR3 comprises 13 residues.

J is TRBJ2-3 and V is TRBV5-6; D remains ambiguous. The length of the CDR3 is 14 residues. With 2 bases removed from V and 2 bases from J, the gap between germline ends came to 9 bases. Per germline, CDR1 SGHDT and CDR2 YYEEEE. The CDR3 DNA reads TGTGCCAGCAGCTTCGCATGGGTCACAGATACGCAGTATTTT. Translation: CASSFAWVTDTQYF.

In this sample, this clonotype turned up many times. The V and J genes are TRBV4-1 and TRBJ2-7; maybe TRBD2 (6 bases). The CDR3 has 15 residues. V lost 1 base and J lost 3, with 13 bases in between. Germline lookup yields CDR1 MGHRA and CDR2 YSYEKL. The CDR3 reads CASSQGPVGGYEQYF. CDR3 in DNA: TGCGCCAGCAGCCAAGGTCCCGTGGGGGGCTACGAGCAGTACTTC.

Ten or more counts support this clonotype. This rearrangement joins TRBV20-1 to TRBJ1-2; unclear D gene. V was cut by 1 base and J by 5 bases, with 11 bases left in between. Germline assignment: CDR1 DFQATT and CDR2 SNEGSKA (reference sequence). The CDR3 has 13 amino acids. The CDR3 reads CSARGMTGYGYTF. The DNA for the CDR3 is TGCAGTGCTAGAGGCATGACTGGGTATGGCTACACCTTC.

The chain carries TRBV6-1 and TRBJ1-2; D ambiguous. Germline V gene lookup returns CDR1 MNHNS and CDR2 SASEGT. The CDR3 has 15 residues. Trimming removed 2 bases at V and 1 base at J, with 11 bases between. CDR3 protein: CASSETASYNYGYTF. As DNA, the CDR3 is TGTGCCAGCAGTGAAACTGCCAGCTATAACTATGGCTACACCTTC.

The chain combines TRBV7-9 with TRBJ1-2; D not certain. The CDR3 contains 14 residues. V was cut by 3 bases and J by 3 bases, with 11 bases left in between. Germline V lookup: CDR1 SEHNR, CDR2 FQNEAQ (reference sequence). CDR3 bases: TGTGCCAGCAGCTTTATCGGGCAGGACTATGGCTACACCTTC. Its protein is CASSFIGQDYGYTF. The full variable domain, its missing parts supplied by reference TRBV7-9 and TRBJ1-2, is DTGVSQNPRHKITKRGQNVTFRCDPISEHNRLYWYRQTLGQGPEFLTYFQNEAQLEKSRLLSDRFSAERPKGSFSTLEIQRTEQGDSAMYLCASSFIGQDYGYTFGSGTRLTVV.

Worth noting for this clonotype: This may stem from a read error, because a much larger clone lies one nucleotide away. It is likely a read error, because the conserved phenylalanine at the end of the CDR3 is missing. The genes are TRBV6-2 or TRBV6-3 and TRBJ1-1, with TRBD1 identical over 7 bases. Germline-derived CDR1 and CDR2 are MNHEY and SVGEGT. The CDR3 is made up of 12 amino acids. The J segment lost 8 bases and the V segment lost 6 bases, leaving 6 bases of the junction unmatched. Written as DNA, the CDR3 is TGTGCCAGCAGGTCCCGGGACAGCGAAGCTTTCCTT. Protein: CASRSRDSEAFL.

This clonotype was counted many times. The rearrangement joins TRBV12-3 or TRBV12-4 to TRBJ1-2, with TRBD1 matching 10 bases. With V trimmed by 6 bases and J by 9 bases, 10 bases remained unmatched. CDR3 length: 14 amino acids. CDR3 residues: CASRSTGGTPSYTF. The CDR3 DNA reads TGTGCCAGCAGATCGACAGGGGGCACGCCAAGCTACACCTTC.

The chain has TRBV20-1 and TRBJ2-3; TRBD1 might be the D (5 bases). This CDR3 has 19 amino acids. Germline-derived CDR1 and CDR2 are DFQATT and SNEGSKA (reference sequence). V gave up 0 bases and J gave up 3 bases, with 25 bases separating them. The CDR3 DNA follows: TGCAGTGCTAGAGATTATTGGGCTAAAGGCAGGGCCGAGACAGATACGCAGTATTTT. Translated: CSARDYWAKGRAETDTQYF.

This clonotype showed up many times. The CDR3 here is CASSLNADEQYF. The CDR3 nucleotides are TGTGCCAGCAGCTTGAACGCGGACGAGCAGTACTTC. The chain recombines TRBV11-3 with TRBJ2-7, with D unresolved. The CDR3 is 12 residues long. Germline V CDR1 and CDR2: SGHNT, YENEEA. V was trimmed by 3 bases and J by 5 bases, leaving 8 bases between them. The entire variable domain, with the rest obtained from reference TRBV11-3 and TRBJ2-7, is as follows: EAGVVQSPRYKIIEKKQPVAFWCNPISGHNTLYWYLQNLGQGPELLIRYENEEAVDDSQLPKDRFSAERLKGVDSTLKIQPAELGDSAVYLCASSLNADEQYFGPGTRLTVT.